A few counts support the clone carrying this T cell receptor (beta chain). Its antigen is not identified. Documented treatment: roughly 20 received Ad26.COV2.S at low or high dose, single or two shots; 5 received placebo; per-sample allocation not given. Samples analyzed were those drawn on day 63 after the first vaccine or placebo injection. Boston provided a donor who was an adult aged 18-55 years. This specimen comes from a study of Ad26.COV2.S vaccination and SARS-CoV-2 variants. For the study at large: Ad26.COV2.S shots went into the muscle once or twice, 56 days apart.

The study, taken as a whole, reports: Vaccinees displayed broader spike-specific TCR repertoires than placebo recipients. The authors reported substantial breadth in spike-specific CD8+ and CD4+ T cell responses after vaccination.

Assay used: immunoSEQ multiplex PCR; TCRdb lists only in-frame clones, some missing. The sample shows about 440,000 clones, about nine tenths of them seen only once. Germline CDR1 is SGHTA and CDR2 is FQGNSA. CDR3 length equals 14 residues. V lost 7 bases and J lost 2, with 14 bases in between. The receptor's source is a person between 18 and 65 years old who received the Ad26.COV2.S COVID-19 vaccine or a placebo. Sequenced material: peripheral blood, taken in a trial of Ad26.COV2.S vaccine versus placebo. This chain connects TRBV7-2 to TRBJ1-2; no clear D. The CDR3 reads CASTPPGQNYGYTF. The DNA for the CDR3 is TGTGCCAGCACCCCACCGGGTCAGAACTATGGCTACACCTTC.